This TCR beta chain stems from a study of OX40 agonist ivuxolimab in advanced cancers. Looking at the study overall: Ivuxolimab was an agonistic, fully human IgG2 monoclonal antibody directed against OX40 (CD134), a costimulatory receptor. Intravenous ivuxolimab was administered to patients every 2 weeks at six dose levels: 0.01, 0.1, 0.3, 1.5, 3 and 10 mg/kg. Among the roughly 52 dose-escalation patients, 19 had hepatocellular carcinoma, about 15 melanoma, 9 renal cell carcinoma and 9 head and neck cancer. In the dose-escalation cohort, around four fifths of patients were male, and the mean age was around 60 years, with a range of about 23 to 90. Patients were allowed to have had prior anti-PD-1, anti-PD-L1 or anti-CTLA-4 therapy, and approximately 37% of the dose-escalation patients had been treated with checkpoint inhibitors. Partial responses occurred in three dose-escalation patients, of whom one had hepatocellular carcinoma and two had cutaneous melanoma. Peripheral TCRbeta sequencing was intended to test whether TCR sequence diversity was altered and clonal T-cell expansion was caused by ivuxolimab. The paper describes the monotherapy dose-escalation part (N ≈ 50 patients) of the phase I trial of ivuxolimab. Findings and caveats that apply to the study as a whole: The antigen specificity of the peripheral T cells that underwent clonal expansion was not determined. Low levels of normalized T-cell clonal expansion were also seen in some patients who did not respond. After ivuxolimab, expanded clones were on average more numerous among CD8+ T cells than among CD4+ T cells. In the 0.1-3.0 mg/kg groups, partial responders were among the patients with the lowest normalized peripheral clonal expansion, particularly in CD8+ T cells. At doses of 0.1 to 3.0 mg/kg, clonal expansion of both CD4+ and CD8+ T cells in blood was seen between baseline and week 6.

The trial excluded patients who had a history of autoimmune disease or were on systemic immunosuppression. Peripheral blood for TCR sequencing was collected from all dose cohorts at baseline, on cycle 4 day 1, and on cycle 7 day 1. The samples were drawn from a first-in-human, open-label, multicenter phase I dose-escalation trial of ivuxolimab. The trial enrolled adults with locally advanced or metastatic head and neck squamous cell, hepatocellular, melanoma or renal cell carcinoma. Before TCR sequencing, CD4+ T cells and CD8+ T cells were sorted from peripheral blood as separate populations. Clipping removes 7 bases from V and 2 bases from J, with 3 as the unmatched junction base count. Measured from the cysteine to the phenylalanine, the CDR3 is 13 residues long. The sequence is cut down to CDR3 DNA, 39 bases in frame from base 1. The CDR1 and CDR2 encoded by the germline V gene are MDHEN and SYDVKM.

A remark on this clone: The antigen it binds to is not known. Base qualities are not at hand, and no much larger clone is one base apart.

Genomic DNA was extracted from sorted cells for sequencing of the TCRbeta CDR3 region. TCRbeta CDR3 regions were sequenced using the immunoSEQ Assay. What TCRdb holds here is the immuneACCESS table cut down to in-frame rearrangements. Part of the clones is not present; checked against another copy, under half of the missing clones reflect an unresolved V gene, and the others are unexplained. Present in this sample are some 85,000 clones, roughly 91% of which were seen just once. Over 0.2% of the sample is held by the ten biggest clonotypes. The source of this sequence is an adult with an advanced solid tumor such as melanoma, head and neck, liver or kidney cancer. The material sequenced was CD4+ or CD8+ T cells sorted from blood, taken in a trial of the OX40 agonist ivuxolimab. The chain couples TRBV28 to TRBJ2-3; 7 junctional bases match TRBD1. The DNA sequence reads TGTGCCAGCAACACAGGGGCCACAGATACGCAGTATTTT. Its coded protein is CASNTGATDTQYF.